This T cell receptor (beta chain) was profiled in a study of blood T cell repertoires in COVID-19. There are 15 residues in the CDR3. In germline, CDR1 is LNHDA, CDR2 SQIVND (reference sequence). Germline trimming cut 9 bases from V and 1 base from J; bases unmatched to any gene: 9. Here immunoSEQ multiplex PCR was the method, and the copy in TCRdb shows in-frame clones only, minus some. This table holds roughly 13,000 clones, about 79% found once. Sequencing input: peripheral blood. The chain joins TRBV19 to TRBJ2-5, with 9 bases that match TRBD2. This TCR was recovered from a woman aged 45 to 65 with active or convalescent COVID-19. The CDR3 DNA follows: TGTGCCAGCAGGGCGGGGGGGGCACTCCAAGAGACCCAGTACTTC. It is translated as CASRAGGALQETQYF.